Below are 20 T cell receptor beta chains sequenced from a single sample in a study of blood T cell repertoires in COVID-19. Data came from immunoSEQ multiplex PCR; TCRdb stores just in-frame clones and leaves some out. The sample lists about 140,000 clones, approximately 88% occurring once. The specimen sequenced was peripheral blood. The receptors derive from a human donor in a cohort sampled during active COVID-19.

This chain joins TRBV4-1 and TRBJ2-7; 9 nucleotides line up with TRBD1. The CDR3 runs 17 residues. Looked up from germline, CDR1 is MGHRA and CDR2 is YSYEKL. V lost 0 bases and J lost 3; bases outside the gene matches: 9. This CDR3 is CASSQDRGQGGYYEQYF. In nucleotides, the CDR3 is TGCGCCAGCAGCCAAGATCGGGGACAGGGTGGGTACTACGAGCAGTACTTC.

This chain uses TRBV19 with TRBJ2-7; 9 bases match TRBD1. CDR1 is LNHDA and CDR2 is SQIVND in the germline V gene (reference sequence). Trimming cost V 5 bases and J 4 bases; bases outside gene matches: 9. The CDR3 consists of 15 residues. The CDR3 is CASSLSRDREYEQYF. CDR3 sequence (DNA): TGTGCCAGTAGTTTATCCCGGGACAGGGAGTACGAGCAGTACTTC.

The chain joins TRBV29-1 to TRBJ1-5, with D possibly being TRBD1 (5 bases). The CDR3 runs 14 residues. The germline gives CDR1 SQVTM, CDR2 ANQGSEA. V was trimmed by 7 bases and J by 7 bases, leaving 20 bases between them. The CDR3 DNA reads as TGCAGCGCCCTAACCCAGGGCGATGGGCAGCCCCAGCATTTT. Amino acids: CSALTQGDGQPQHF.

V usage is TRBV7-9 and J usage is TRBJ1-6, with a possible D match to TRBD1 (6 bases). Trimming left V 3 bases short and J 5 bases short, with 11 bases between. CDR1 and CDR2 (germline): SEHNR, FQNEAQ (reference sequence). There are 15 residues in the CDR3. Here the CDR3 reads CASSFLQGNNSPLHF. In nucleotides, the CDR3 is TGTGCCAGCAGCTTTCTTCAGGGGAATAATTCACCCCTCCACTTT.

This sequence joins TRBV12-3 or TRBV12-4 and TRBJ2-7; 8 nucleotides line up with TRBD2. The CDR3 spans 13 residues. V lost 6 bases, J lost 2 bases, and 3 bases stayed unmatched. CDR3 amino acids: CASRGGGTYEQYF. For the CDR3, the DNA is TGTGCCAGCAGAGGCGGGGGGACCTACGAGCAGTACTTC.

V is TRBV11-2 and J is TRBJ2-5, with TRBD2 matching 12 bases. The CDR3 covers 15 residues. Germline assignment: CDR1 SGHAT and CDR2 FQNNGV. The J segment lost 3 bases and the V segment lost 5 bases, leaving 4 bases of the junction unmatched. CDR3 loop: CASSGGLAGEETQYF. The CDR3 bases are TGTGCCAGCAGCGGGGGACTAGCGGGCGAAGAGACCCAGTACTTC.

The chain joins TRBV2 to TRBJ1-1; perhaps TRBD1 as D (6 bases). Germline loops: CDR1 SNHLY, CDR2 FYNNEI. V shed 4 bases and J shed 1 base, with 7 bases lying between them. This CDR3 is 13 amino acids long. CDR3 nucleotide sequence: TGTGCCAGCAGTGGACAGGCGAACACTGAAGCTTTCTTT. Its protein product is CASSGQANTEAFF.

The chain has TRBV11-3 and TRBJ2-7; unclear D gene. The CDR3 has 16 amino acids. The germline gives CDR1 SGHNT, CDR2 YENEEA. The V end lost 2 bases, the J end lost 0 bases, and 14 bases lay between the germline ends. The CDR3 DNA is TGTGCCAGCAGCTTACCCCTCGGATCGGGCTCCTACGAGCAGTACTTC. Translation gives CASSLPLGSGSYEQYF.

J is TRBJ2-5 and V is TRBV5-4, with 12 bases aligning to TRBD2. J gave up 5 bases and V 4 bases, and 15 bases lay outside the gene matches. The CDR3 runs to 18 residues. Germline V gene sequence: CDR1 SGHNT, CDR2 YYREEE (reference sequence). The CDR3 protein is CASSVEGLAGKRGETQYF. CDR3 bases: TGTGCCAGCAGCGTAGAAGGACTAGCGGGGAAACGAGGGGAGACCCAGTACTTC. Full variable domain (rest looked up from reference TRBV5-4 and TRBJ2-5): ETGVTQSPTHLIKTRGQQVTLRCSSQSGHNTVSWYQQALGQGPQFIFQYYREEENGRGNFPPRFSGLQFPNYSSELNVNALELDDSALYLCASSVEGLAGKRGETQYFGPGTRLLVL.

The rearrangement uses TRBV19 and TRBJ1-5; 9 bases align to TRBD1. Germline-derived CDR1 and CDR2 are LNHDA and SQIVND (reference sequence). After removal of 4 bases from V and 1 base from J, the junction contained 5 bases not matched to a gene. The CDR3 loop spans 16 amino acids. The CDR3 sequence: CASSTTGGGSNQPQHF. The CDR3 DNA follows: TGTGCCAGTAGTACTACAGGGGGCGGGAGCAATCAGCCCCAGCATTTT.

V usage is TRBV5-8 and J usage is TRBJ2-7; tentative D call: TRBD1 (5 bases). Germline CDR1 is SGHTS and CDR2 is YDEGEE. The CDR3 is made up of 16 amino acids. With 1 base removed from V and 3 bases from J, the gap between germline ends came to 17 bases. The CDR3 spells CASSLKGPPKIYEQYF. CDR3 DNA: TGTGCCAGCAGCTTGAAGGGGCCTCCTAAGATCTACGAGCAGTACTTC.

The rearrangement uses TRBV29-1 and TRBJ2-7, with a possible D match to TRBD1 (6 bases). The CDR3 is 11 amino acids. Germline assignment: CDR1 SQVTM and CDR2 ANQGSEA. V dropped 3 bases and J dropped 3 bases, with 6 bases sitting between them. The CDR3 here is CSVEDSYEQYF. CDR3 in DNA: TGCAGCGTTGAGGACAGCTACGAGCAGTACTTC.

This chain connects TRBV7-3 to TRBJ2-5; perhaps TRBD2 as D (6 bases). The germline V and J ends were trimmed by 0 bases and 1 base, with 9 bases remaining between them. In germline, CDR1 is SGHTA, CDR2 FQGTGA. This CDR3 has 15 amino acids. The CDR3 reads CASSLTSGAQETQYF. The CDR3 DNA is TGTGCCAGCAGCTTAACTAGCGGAGCCCAAGAGACCCAGTACTTC.

This clone showed up just a few times. The chain employs TRBV27 and TRBJ2-2; 10 bases fit TRBD2. The CDR3 has 16 amino acids. CDR1 is MNHEY, CDR2 SMNVEV, per germline (reference sequence). After removal of 5 bases from V and 3 bases from J, the junction contained 6 bases not matched to a gene. This CDR3 is CASSTPGTSDTGELFF. In DNA form, the CDR3 reads TGTGCCAGCAGTACCCCCGGGACTAGCGACACCGGGGAGCTGTTTTTT.

This rearrangement joins TRBV20-1 to TRBJ2-7; 10 nucleotides match TRBD1. With V trimmed by 3 bases and J by 2 bases, 7 bases remained unmatched. Germline V gene data show CDR1 as DFQATT and CDR2 as SNEGSKA (reference sequence). The CDR3 is 15 amino acids. Written as DNA, the CDR3 is TGCAGTGCTAGTGACCGGGACAGGGGTGCCTACGAGCAGTACTTC. It encodes CSASDRDRGAYEQYF.

The V gene is TRBV27, the J gene TRBJ1-2, with a possible D match to TRBD1 (5 bases). Germline V lookup: CDR1 MNHEY, CDR2 SMNVEV (reference sequence). The CDR3 totals 14 residues. V lost 3 bases to trimming and J lost 5 bases, with 13 bases between them. In DNA, the CDR3 is TGTGCCAGCAGTTTTACCCCCTCAGGGTATGGCTACACCTTC. It is translated as CASSFTPSGYGYTF.

The V call is TRBV3-1 (or the pseudogene TRBV3-2), the J call TRBJ1-6, with TRBD1 matching 7 bases. Trimming removed 0 bases from V and 10 bases from J; junction bases left unmatched: 6. The length of the CDR3 is 15 residues. Germline values: CDR1 LGHDT, CDR2 YNNKEL (reference sequence). The CDR3 coding sequence is TGTGCCAGCAGCCAAGAAAAGACAGGGCGATCACCCCTCCACTTT. Residues: CASSQEKTGRSPLHF.

The chain combines TRBV6-5 with TRBJ1-2; 7 nucleotides align to TRBD1. From germline, CDR1 is MNHEY and CDR2 SVGAGI. J lost 8 bases, V lost 6 bases, and 9 bases had no gene match. The CDR3 has 13 residues. Written as DNA, the CDR3 is TGTGCCAGCAGAACCGGGACAGTAGGCGGCTACACCTTC. Its protein product is CASRTGTVGGYTF.

The chain is built from TRBV10-1 and TRBJ2-3; 10 positions match TRBD1. V gave up 5 bases and J gave up 4 bases; unmatched junction bases: 12. This CDR3 is built from 17 residues. CDR1 WNHNN and CDR2 SYGVQD come from the germline V gene (reference sequence). CDR3 in DNA: TGCGCCAGCAGTACCCCCGGGACAGGGGAGGTGGCAGATACGCAGTATTTT. Protein sequence: CASSTPGTGEVADTQYF.

The CDR3 DNA follows: TGCGCCAGCAGCCACCCTGGGACAGGGACCTACGAGCAGTACTTC. This encodes CASSHPGTGTYEQYF. The V gene is TRBV4-1, the J gene TRBJ2-7; 9 bases align to TRBD1. J was trimmed by 2 bases and V by 3 bases; bases with no gene match: 5. The CDR3 covers 15 residues. Germline V gene data show CDR1 as MGHRA and CDR2 as YSYEKL.